A selection of T cell receptor beta chains follows, all from one sample in a study of T-cell reconstitution after alpha-beta-depleted transplantation in children. A single record per CDR3 protein comes from TCRdb applying MiXCR to the PCR reads. The table lists some 450,000 distinct CDR3 sequences, 43% of them singletons, with under 35% in the top ten. This material consisted of PBMCs, taken before TCRalphabeta/CD19-depleted stem cell transplant. The receptors shown here come from a girl aged 2 to 9 with aplastic anemia, due to receive a stem cell transplant. Both conserved end residues are part of each CDR3. The D gene is left open where the match is weak. Size is stated for part of the rows, as once, few or many counts, or as a class when the clone is expanded.

>TRBV5-5|-|TRBJ2-7|-
CASSWAGLSSYEQYF
TGTGCCAGCAGCTGGGCCGGGCTGAGCTCCTACGAGCAGTACTTC
>TRBV5-6|TRBD1|TRBJ2-7|-
CASSVTGVGYEQYF
TGTGCCAGCAGCGTAACAGGGGTTGGCTACGAGCAGTACTTC
>TRBV11-2|TRBD1|TRBJ1-4|-
CASSQQGAAGEKLFF
TGTGCCAGCAGCCAACAGGGGGCGGCGGGTGAAAAACTGTTTTTT
>TRBV3-1|-|TRBJ2-2|-
CASSQYPPLDPGELFF
TGTGCCAGCAGCCAATATCCCCCCCTAGACCCCGGGGAGCTGTTTTTT
>TRBV20-1|TRBD1|TRBJ2-7|-
CSAKDRLTYEQYF
TGCAGTGCCAAGGACAGGTTAACCTACGAGCAGTACTTC
>TRBV4-1|-|TRBJ1-2|few
CASSPLGGRDGYTF
TGCGCCAGCAGCCCTCTCGGAGGGCGCGATGGCTACACCTTC
>TRBV2|-|TRBJ2-1|-
CASSEWRNNEQFF
TGTGCCAGCAGTGAATGGCGCAACAATGAGCAGTTCTTC
>TRBV20-1|-|TRBJ2-2|few
CSAPPGPLAGTGELFF
TGCAGTGCTCCGCCGGGACCTCTCGCGGGGACCGGGGAGCTGTTTTTT
>TRBV2|TRBD2|TRBJ2-7|many
CASKGSGRFSYEQYF
TGTGCCAGCAAGGGTAGCGGGAGGTTTTCCTACGAGCAGTACTTC
>TRBV19|-|TRBJ2-3|many
CASSMEGGSRDTQYF
TGTGCCAGTAGTATGGAAGGGGGAAGCAGAGATACGCAGTATTTT
>TRBV29-1|-|TRBJ2-5|-
CSVDPRQETQYF
TGCAGCGTTGACCCGAGACAAGAGACCCAGTACTTC
>TRBV15|TRBD1|TRBJ1-2|many
CATSRDPGTGFGYTF
TGTGCCACCAGCAGAGACCCCGGGACAGGGTTTGGCTACACCTTC
>TRBV5-1|-|TRBJ2-1|-
CASWAGGNNEQFF
TGCGCCAGCTGGGCTGGGGGGAACAATGAGCAGTTCTTC
>TRBV5-1|TRBD2|TRBJ2-7|-
CASSLAWRGTISYEQYF
TGCGCCAGCAGCTTGGCCTGGCGGGGGACCATCTCCTACGAGCAGTACTTC
>TRBV25-1|-|TRBJ2-7|once
CASSEWGGHYEQYF
TGTGCCAGCAGTGAATGGGGGGGACACTACGAGCAGTACTTC
>TRBV7-3|TRBD2|TRBJ2-7|-
CASSLFPTGASGMYEQYF
TGTGCCAGCAGCTTATTCCCAACCGGGGCTAGCGGGATGTACGAGCAGTACTTC
>TRBV5-1|-|TRBJ2-1|few
CASSLEVGEQFF
TGCGCCAGCAGCTTGGAGGTGGGTGAGCAGTTCTTC
>TRBV12-3/TRBV12-4|TRBD1|TRBJ1-2|many
CASSSKRPPGQGHYGYTF
TGTGCCAGCAGTTCTAAGAGGCCTCCGGGACAGGGCCATTATGGCTACACCTTC
>TRBV18|TRBD2|TRBJ2-1|-
CASSPPNRRGSSYNEQFF
TGTGCCAGCTCACCACCTAATCGGCGGGGGAGCTCCTACAATGAGCAGTTCTTC
>TRBV5-8|-|TRBJ2-1|-
CASSYPGGDEQFF
TGTGCCAGCAGCTATCCCGGAGGCGATGAGCAGTTCTTC
>TRBV7-2|-|TRBJ2-1|many
CASSPRGIRGGPRSYNEQFF
TGTGCCAGCAGCCCCCGGGGGATACGAGGCGGGCCTCGCTCCTACAATGAGCAGTTCTTC
>TRBV5-1|-|TRBJ1-5|many
CASSEAGISNQPQHF
TGCGCCAGCAGCGAAGCAGGGATAAGCAATCAGCCCCAGCATTTT
>TRBV4-2|TRBD1|TRBJ2-7|-
CASSRGQGAGDEQYF
TGTGCCAGCAGCCGCGGACAGGGGGCAGGGGACGAGCAGTACTTC
>TRBV29-1|-|TRBJ1-1|many
CSALDRLSEAFF
TGCAGCGCCTTAGACAGGCTCTCTGAAGCTTTCTTT
>TRBV19|-|TRBJ2-3|many
CASSSQYTDTQYF
TGTGCCAGTAGTAGTCAGTACACAGATACGCAGTATTTT
>TRBV4-2|-|TRBJ2-2|-
CASSQDNGDTGELFF
TGTGCCAGCAGCCAAGATAATGGGGACACCGGGGAGCTGTTTTTT
>TRBV15|-|TRBJ2-2|-
CATSRVAVPGELFF
TGTGCCACCAGCAGAGTGGCGGTCCCCGGGGAGCTGTTTTTT
>TRBV5-8|-|TRBJ1-1|many
CASLRGRLNTEAFF
TGTGCCAGCCTCAGGGGCAGGTTGAACACTGAAGCTTTCTTT
>TRBV5-1|-|TRBJ2-5|-
CASSLAPGEETQYF
TGCGCCAGCAGCTTGGCCCCCGGGGAGGAGACCCAGTACTTC
>TRBV19|-|TRBJ1-1|-
CASSKGQKNTEAFF
TGTGCCAGTAGTAAAGGGCAGAAGAACACTGAAGCTTTCTTT
>TRBV20-1|-|TRBJ2-7|-
CSARDKPPTYEQYF
TGCAGTGCTAGAGATAAGCCCCCTACCTACGAGCAGTACTTC
>TRBV5-1|TRBD2|TRBJ2-7|-
CASSFSGSILSYEQYF
TGCGCCAGCAGCTTTAGCGGGAGCATCTTGTCCTACGAGCAGTACTTC
>TRBV28|TRBD1|TRBJ1-4|-
CASSSYTGATNEKLFF
TGTGCCAGCAGTTCCTATACAGGGGCAACTAATGAAAAACTGTTTTTT
>TRBV29-1|TRBD2|TRBJ2-1|-
CSAAGTIYNEQFF
TGCAGCGCCGCCGGGACTATTTACAATGAGCAGTTCTTC
>TRBV6-5|-|TRBJ1-4|few
CASSSNTEKLFF
TGTGCCAGCAGTTCGAACACCGAAAAACTGTTTTTT
>TRBV20-1|TRBD2|TRBJ2-5|-
CSASPSGVWETQYF
TGCAGTGCTAGTCCTAGCGGGGTGTGGGAGACCCAGTACTTC
>TRBV6-5|TRBD2|TRBJ2-7|many
CASSYSGLAAYEQYF
TGTGCCAGCAGTTACTCGGGACTAGCGGCCTACGAGCAGTACTTC
>TRBV27|-|TRBJ2-7|-
CASSPTGWHEQYF
TGCGCCAGCAGTCCAACAGGGTGGCACGAGCAGTACTTC
>TRBV27|-|TRBJ2-3|few
CASSFGGLAADTQYF
TGTGCCAGCAGTTTTGGGGGGCTAGCAGCCGATACGCAGTATTTT
>TRBV20-1|-|TRBJ1-1|many
CSAPPRQGMNTEAFF
TGCAGTGCCCCACCCCGGCAGGGGATGAACACTGAAGCTTTCTTT
>TRBV4-1|TRBD1|TRBJ2-7|-
CASSQDGRQGAYEQYF
TGCGCCAGCAGCCAAGATGGGAGACAGGGGGCCTACGAGCAGTACTTC
>TRBV10-3|-|TRBJ2-1|-
CAISEGLEQFF
TGTGCCATCAGTGAGGGTCTTGAGCAGTTCTTC
>TRBV5-1|TRBD1|TRBJ2-3|-
CASRPGQGVKGDTQYF
TGCGCCAGCAGACCGGGACAGGGGGTCAAGGGGGATACGCAGTATTTT
>TRBV10-1|TRBD2|TRBJ2-3|-
CASSFEREKADTQYF
TGCGCCAGCAGTTTCGAGCGGGAGAAGGCAGATACGCAGTATTTT
>TRBV20-1|TRBD2|TRBJ2-1|once
CSASGRRIEQFF
TGCAGTGCTAGCGGGAGGAGGATTGAGCAGTTCTTC
>TRBV12-3/TRBV12-4|TRBD1|TRBJ1-6|few
CASSKQGINSPLHF
TGTGCCAGCAGCAAACAGGGGATCAATTCACCCCTCCACTTT
>TRBV7-2|-|TRBJ1-1|few
CASSRARTGSGNTEAFF
TGTGCCAGCAGCCGTGCGAGGACCGGCTCAGGGAACACTGAAGCTTTCTTT
>TRBV6-5|TRBD2|TRBJ2-7|-
CASSYSSGGASYEQYF
TGTGCCAGCAGTTACTCGAGCGGGGGCGCCTCCTACGAGCAGTACTTC
>TRBV7-2|-|TRBJ2-5|-
CASSLGGGVAETQYF
TGTGCCAGCAGCCTAGGAGGGGGAGTAGCCGAGACCCAGTACTTC
>TRBV28|-|TRBJ2-7|-
CASSFEGKGHEQYF
TGTGCCAGCAGTTTTGAGGGGAAAGGCCACGAGCAGTACTTC
>TRBV9|TRBD2|TRBJ2-3|-
CASSGGTSGTYTDTQYF
TGTGCCAGCAGCGGAGGGACTAGCGGGACCTACACAGATACGCAGTATTTT
>TRBV7-2|TRBD1|TRBJ1-4|once
CASSKDRGRPNEKLFF
TGTGCCAGCAGCAAGGACAGGGGGCGGCCTAATGAAAAACTGTTTTTT
>TRBV7-9|-|TRBJ2-1|few
CASSPYVGGRAGGTYNEQFF
TGTGCCAGCAGCCCCTACGTTGGTGGGCGGGCTGGAGGGACCTACAATGAGCAGTTCTTC
>TRBV4-2|TRBD2|TRBJ2-1|few
CATSQEATSGPYNEQFF
TGTGCCACCAGCCAAGAAGCAACTAGCGGGCCCTACAATGAGCAGTTCTTC
>TRBV7-8|-|TRBJ2-7|few
CASSLDRTYEQYF
TGTGCCAGCAGCTTAGACAGGACCTACGAGCAGTACTTC
>TRBV29-1|TRBD1|TRBJ1-1|-
CSVAGTDTEAFF
TGCAGCGTTGCCGGGACAGACACTGAAGCTTTCTTT